At least ten counts were recorded for the clone carrying this T cell receptor (beta chain). Uncontrolled infection, other autoimmune disease, pregnancy and lactation each barred patients from inclusion. This record comes from a study of T cells in Graves' hyperthyroidism and ophthalmopathy. The CDR3 loop spans 15 amino acids. The germline gives CDR1 SGHTA, CDR2 FQGNSA. Losses at the gene ends were 4 bases for V and 4 bases for J; bases not matched to a gene: 5. RNA transcripts gave rise to amplified TCR beta CDR3 regions. HTBI primers were used for first-round RT-PCR of the TCR CDR3. TCRdb ran MiXCR on the multiplex PCR reads and lists one entry per CDR3 protein. Among over 450,000 distinct CDR3 sequences listed, under 15% were seen once.

V is TRBV7-2 and J is TRBJ2-3; 10 bases fit TRBD1. The specimen sequenced was blood. The receptor was derived from a woman between 18 and 29 years old with Graves' hyperthyroidism. CDR3 nucleotides: TGTGCCAGCAGCTGGACAGGGGGTTCCCCAGATACGCAGTATTTT. This translates into CASSWTGGSPDTQYF.